These 7 T cell receptor beta chains were sequenced from one sample in a study of brain metastases from non-small cell lung cancer (dated by TCRdb to about 2019). Library prep was done by the immunoSEQ multiplex PCR assay. Here the immuneACCESS table is served through TCRdb, limited to in-frame sequences with V and J called. Missing clones are a known gap in these copies; in checked studies unresolved V genes cover under half, and the rest lacks a known reason. The sample includes about 1,500 clones, with 75% to 95% observed a single time. The top ten clonotypes cover roughly 6.8% of the sample. Sequenced input: tumor-adjacent normal tissue. These receptors came from a donor over 35 with non-small cell lung cancer.

The chain is built from TRBV15 and TRBJ1-1; D not resolved. In germline, CDR1 is LNHNV, CDR2 YYDKDF (reference sequence). V was trimmed by 0 bases and J by 5 bases, leaving 7 bases between them. The CDR3 has 13 amino acids. The CDR3 nucleotides are TGTGCCACCAGCAGAGATCCGACGACTGAAGCTTTCTTT. Translating gives CATSRDPTTEAFF.

This clone was seen a few times. This chain joins TRBV4-1 and TRBJ2-7; D is uncertain. The CDR3 covers 13 residues. The V and J ends lost 3 bases and 2 bases respectively, with 8 bases between them. CDR1 is MGHRA and CDR2 is YSYEKL in the germline V gene. The CDR3 sequence: CASSHGGTYEQYF. Written as DNA, the CDR3 is TGCGCCAGCAGCCACGGCGGAACCTACGAGCAGTACTTC.

The chain couples TRBV19 to TRBJ2-5, with 15 bases matching TRBD2. The CDR3 extends over 16 amino acids. Trimming took 5 bases from V and 3 from J; bases not matched to a gene: 4. Germline loops: CDR1 LNHDA, CDR2 SQIVND (reference sequence). The CDR3 bases are TGTGCCAGTAGTGTGGGACTAGCGGGGGGTAAAGAGACCCAGTACTTC. Protein: CASSVGLAGGKETQYF.

The chain recombines TRBV4-3 with TRBJ1-4; D gene ambiguous. Trimming removed 4 bases from V and 5 bases from J, with 8 bases in between. Germline-derived CDR1 and CDR2 are LGHNA and YSLEER. The CDR3 contains 13 residues. This chain's CDR3 is CASSPARNEKLFF. The CDR3 nucleotides are TGCGCCAGCAGCCCAGCCAGGAATGAAAAACTGTTTTTT.

This rearrangement joins TRBV24-1 to TRBJ1-1; 7 bases are a match to TRBD1. This CDR3 is 16 amino acids long. Trimming cost V 0 bases and J 5 bases; bases outside gene matches: 8. Germline loops: CDR1 KGHDR, CDR2 SFDVKD. As DNA, the CDR3 is TGTGCCACCAGTGATTTGCGGGACAGCACGTATACTGAAGCTTTCTTT. Its protein product is CATSDLRDSTYTEAFF.

This sequence joins TRBV14 and TRBJ2-3; tentative D call: TRBD1 (7 bases). The germline V gene encodes CDR1 SGHDN and CDR2 FVKESK. This CDR3 has 14 amino acids. The V gene lost 4 bases and the J gene lost 6 bases, with 14 bases spanning the gap. The CDR3 reads CASSPRLGGDTQYF. In DNA form, the CDR3 reads TGTGCCAGCAGCCCGCGACTAGGGGGCGATACGCAGTATTTT.

V is TRBV10-3 and J is TRBJ2-2, with unresolved D. The CDR3 has 13 residues. Between the trimmed V and J ends, which lost 3 bases and 5 bases, there was a span of 7 bases. Looked up from germline, CDR1 is ENHRY and CDR2 is SYGVKD. The DNA for the CDR3 is TGTGCCATCAGTGACCTATTTACCGGGGAGCTGTTTTTT. Its protein product is CAISDLFTGELFF.